These 16 T cell receptor beta chains were sequenced from one sample in a study of blood T cell repertoires in COVID-19 (dated by TCRdb to 2018 to 2021). The library was prepared using the immunoSEQ multiplex PCR assay. What TCRdb holds here is the immuneACCESS table cut down to in-frame rearrangements. Part of the clones is not present; checked against another copy, under half of the missing clones reflect an unresolved V gene, and the others are unexplained. The sample has over 85,000 clones on record, approximately 86% of them singletons. The top ten clones comprise over 15% of the sample. Sequenced: peripheral blood. Receptors were obtained from a woman older than 75 with acute or convalescent COVID-19.

V gene TRBV9 combines with J gene TRBJ1-3; tentative D call: TRBD1 (5 bases). Looked up from germline, CDR1 is SGDLS and CDR2 is YYNGEE. The length of the CDR3 is 17 residues. The V gene lost 4 bases and the J gene lost 1 base, with 18 bases spanning the gap. This CDR3 is CASSFTPAGRSGNTIYF. CDR3 in DNA: TGTGCCAGCAGCTTTACCCCGGCAGGGCGATCTGGAAACACCATATATTTT. The full variable domain, with the rest looked up from reference TRBV9 and TRBJ1-3, is DSGVTQTPKHLITATGQRVTLRCSPRSGDLSVYWYQQSLDQGLQFLIQYYNGEERAKGNILERFSAQQFPDLHSELNLSSLELGDSALYFCASSFTPAGRSGNTIYFGEGSWLTVV.

This chain joins TRBV5-1 and TRBJ1-1, with D perhaps matching TRBD1 (6 bases). Trimming stripped 6 bases from V and 1 base from J, with 13 bases between. CDR1 is SGHRS, CDR2 YFSETQ, per germline. The CDR3 runs 14 residues. CDR3 nucleotides: TGCGCCAGCAACTCCAGGACAGCGAACACTGAAGCTTTCTTT. Amino acids: CASNSRTANTEAFF.

The gene calls are TRBV24-1 and TRBJ2-5; D possibly corresponds to TRBD2 (6 bases). Germline assignment: CDR1 KGHDR and CDR2 SFDVKD. This CDR3 region has 14 residues. Between the trimmed V and J ends, which lost 4 bases and 5 bases, there was a span of 13 bases. The CDR3 bases are TGTGCCACCAGTGACCCTCCTAGCGACGAGACCCAGTACTTC. Translating gives CATSDPPSDETQYF.

This chain uses TRBV12-3 or TRBV12-4 with TRBJ1-1, with no clear D. V lost 6 bases and J lost 6, with 11 bases in between. The CDR3 has 12 residues. The CDR3: CASSVLGPEAFF. CDR3 nucleotides: TGTGCCAGCAGCGTCCTTGGCCCTGAAGCTTTCTTT.

The V gene is TRBV5-1, the J gene TRBJ1-5; D remains unclear. Trimming pared 5 bases from V and 4 bases from J, leaving 10 bases between. This CDR3 comprises 13 residues. The germline CDR1 and CDR2 sequences are SGHRS and YFSETQ. The CDR3 loop is CASSPTPNQPQHF. CDR3 bases: TGCGCCAGCAGTCCGACTCCTAATCAGCCCCAGCATTTT.

This sequence joins TRBV7-9 and TRBJ2-1; TRBD2 aligns across 8 bases. The CDR3 is 18 amino acids. Germline CDR1 and CDR2: SEHNR and FQNEAQ (reference sequence). V gave up 4 bases and J gave up 1 base; unmatched junction bases: 12. CDR3 loop: CASSSLWAGGGSYNEQFF. CDR3 nucleotides: TGTGCCAGCAGCTCCCTCTGGGCGGGGGGTGGTTCCTACAATGAGCAGTTCTTC.

The chain links TRBV5-5 to TRBJ1-4; D remains unclear. The ends were cut back, 1 base at V and 5 bases at J, with 6 bases in the middle. Per the germline V gene, CDR1 is SGHKS and CDR2 is YYEKEE (reference sequence). This CDR3 region has 13 residues. The CDR3 DNA follows: TGTGCCAGCAGCTTGTACAGAAATGAAAAACTGTTTTTT. Amino acid sequence: CASSLYRNEKLFF.

The chain links TRBV2 to TRBJ1-6; 10 nucleotides match TRBD1. The CDR3 length is 14 residues. V lost 7 bases and J lost 8; bases outside the gene matches: 5. CDR1 is SNHLY and CDR2 is FYNNEI in the germline V gene. The CDR3 nucleotides are TGTGCCAGCATGGGAGACAGGGGGCATTCACCCCTCCACTTT. Its protein is CASMGDRGHSPLHF.

The V call is TRBV18, the J call TRBJ1-2; D gene ambiguous. The CDR3 totals 14 residues. CDR1 and CDR2 (germline): KGHSH, LQKENI. V dropped 1 base and J dropped 2 bases, with 8 bases sitting between them. The CDR3: CASSPQTGNYGYTF. The CDR3 DNA follows: TGTGCCAGCTCACCACAAACGGGGAACTATGGCTACACCTTC.

The V call is TRBV5-8, the J call TRBJ1-5, with D hard to call. The germline V gene has CDR1 SGHTS and CDR2 YDEGEE. This CDR3 is 16 amino acids long. The germline V and J ends were trimmed by 1 base and 11 bases, with 22 bases remaining between them. This CDR3 reads CASSLLQSGSRESQHF. CDR3 in DNA: TGTGCCAGCAGCTTGCTACAGAGCGGTTCTCGGGAGTCCCAGCATTTT. Full variable domain (outside the CDR3, taken from reference TRBV5-8 and TRBJ1-5): EAGVTQSPTHLIKTRGQQATLRCSPISGHTSVYWYQQALGLGLQFLLWYDEGEERNRGNFPPRFSGRQFPNYSSELNVNALELEDSALYLCASSLLQSGSRESQHFGDGTRLSIL.

The rearrangement links TRBV6-5 to TRBJ1-5; D might be TRBD1 (5 bases). Germline V gene lookup returns CDR1 MNHEY and CDR2 SVGAGI. The CDR3 consists of 13 residues. V dropped 6 bases and J dropped 4 bases, with 10 bases sitting between them. The CDR3 bases are TGTGCCAGCAGGCAGGGTGGAAATCAGCCCCAGCATTTT. This gives the protein CASRQGGNQPQHF.

The chain couples TRBV5-1 to TRBJ1-2; D perhaps matches TRBD1 (5 bases). CDR1 and CDR2 (germline): SGHRS, YFSETQ. The CDR3 is 13 residues long. V was pared by 4 bases and J by 1 base, with 8 bases between. In nucleotides, the CDR3 is TGCGCCAGCAGCATAGACAGTAACTATGGCTACACCTTC. Its translation: CASSIDSNYGYTF.

This chain uses TRBV28 with TRBJ1-5; 9 bases are a match to TRBD1. CDR1 is MDHEN, CDR2 SYDVKM, per germline. The CDR3 is 16 residues long. The trim removed 5 bases at V and 6 bases at J, leaving 11 bases unmatched. The CDR3 coding sequence is TGTGCCAGCAGTGTATTACAGGGGGCTCAGGGTCAGCCCCAGCATTTT. Translating gives CASSVLQGAQGQPQHF.

The chain has TRBV2 and TRBJ2-2, with 7 bases fitting TRBD1. V lost 6 bases, J lost 4 bases, and 2 bases stayed unmatched. This CDR3 contains 13 residues. Per the germline V gene, CDR1 is SNHLY and CDR2 is FYNNEI. The CDR3 sequence: CASRTGSTGELFF. Written as DNA, the CDR3 is TGTGCCAGCAGGACAGGGAGCACCGGGGAGCTGTTTTTT.

This chain uses TRBV5-1 with TRBJ1-1, with unresolved D. The CDR3 sequence is 18 residues long. V dropped 3 bases and J dropped 3 bases, with 24 bases sitting between them. The V gene's germline CDR1 is SGHRS and CDR2 YFSETQ. The CDR3 reads CASSSTGDFLLGDTEAFF. In nucleotides, the CDR3 is TGCGCCAGCAGCTCAACGGGAGATTTCCTTCTTGGGGACACTGAAGCTTTCTTT.

The rearrangement uses TRBV7-2 and TRBJ1-3, with a possible D match to TRBD1 (5 bases). Germline V gene lookup returns CDR1 SGHTA and CDR2 FQGNSA. The CDR3 has 17 amino acids. Trimming pared 4 bases from V and 1 base from J, leaving 17 bases between. The CDR3 region is CASSYSGTAASGNTIYF. CDR3 DNA sequence: TGTGCCAGCAGCTACAGCGGGACCGCTGCGTCTGGAAACACCATATATTTT.